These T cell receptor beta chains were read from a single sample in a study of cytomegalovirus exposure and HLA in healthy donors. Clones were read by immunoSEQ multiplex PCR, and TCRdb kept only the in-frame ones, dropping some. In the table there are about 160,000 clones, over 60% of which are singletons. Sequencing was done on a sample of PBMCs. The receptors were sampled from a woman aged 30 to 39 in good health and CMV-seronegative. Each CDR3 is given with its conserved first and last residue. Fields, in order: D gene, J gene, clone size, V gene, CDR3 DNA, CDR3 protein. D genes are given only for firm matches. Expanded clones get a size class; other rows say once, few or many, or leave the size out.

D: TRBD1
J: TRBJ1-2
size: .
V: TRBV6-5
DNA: TGTGCCAGTCACGACCGGGACAGGGGAATCTATGGCTACACCTTC
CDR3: CASHDRDRGIYGYTF

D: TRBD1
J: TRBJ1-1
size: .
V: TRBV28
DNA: TGTGCCAGCAGTTTTTCCCTGGACAGGGAAACCTACACTGAAGCTTTCTTT
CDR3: CASSFSLDRETYTEAFF

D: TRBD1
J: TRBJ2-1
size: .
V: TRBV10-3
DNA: TGTGCCATCAGTGTGCCGCGACAGGGGGGGAATGAGCAGTTCTTC
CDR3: CAISVPRQGGNEQFF

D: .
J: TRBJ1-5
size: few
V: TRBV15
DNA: TGTGCCACCAGCGGAGGGGCCAATCAGCCCCAGCATTTT
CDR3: CATSGGANQPQHF

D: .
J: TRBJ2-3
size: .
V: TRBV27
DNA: TGTGCCAGCAGTAAGACTAGTGCAGATACGCAGTATTTT
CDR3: CASSKTSADTQYF

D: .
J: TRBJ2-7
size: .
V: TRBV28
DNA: TGTGCCAGCAGTTTTCTTCTCTACGAGCAGTACTTC
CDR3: CASSFLLYEQYF

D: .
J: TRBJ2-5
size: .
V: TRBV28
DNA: TGTGCCAGCAGCCCAGTTGTTGTCATTGGGACCCAGTACTTC
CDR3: CASSPVVVIGTQYF

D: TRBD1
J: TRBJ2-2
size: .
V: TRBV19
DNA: TGTGCCAGTAGTATAGACAAGACAGGGATCGGGGAGCTGTTTTTT
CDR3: CASSIDKTGIGELFF

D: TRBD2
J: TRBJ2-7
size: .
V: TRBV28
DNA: TGTGCCAGCAGCGTGGGGGGGGAATACGAGCAGTACTTC
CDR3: CASSVGGEYEQYF

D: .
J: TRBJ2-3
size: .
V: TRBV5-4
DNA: TGTGCCAGCAGCTCCCCACGAGGGGACAAAGATACGCAGTATTTT
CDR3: CASSSPRGDKDTQYF

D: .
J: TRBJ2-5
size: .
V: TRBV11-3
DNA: TGTGCCAGCAGCTTAGACGACTTAGGGACCCAGTACTTC
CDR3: CASSLDDLGTQYF

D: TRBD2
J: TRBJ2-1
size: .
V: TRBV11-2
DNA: TGTGCCAGCAGCTACTGGGGCCTGAGCGGGAGGGAAACCAATGAGCAGTTCTTC
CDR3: CASSYWGLSGRETNEQFF

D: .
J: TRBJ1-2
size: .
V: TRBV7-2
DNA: TGTGCCAGCAGCCAAGTTCAGGGTGATGTCGTAGCTAACTATGGCTACACCTTC
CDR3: CASSQVQGDVVANYGYTF

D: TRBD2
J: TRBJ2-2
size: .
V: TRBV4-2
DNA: TGTGCCAGCAGCCGAGAGGGACTAGCGGGAGGGGGCTCTCGGGAGCTGTTTTTT
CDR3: CASSREGLAGGGSRELFF

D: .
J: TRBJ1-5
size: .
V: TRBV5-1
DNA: TGCGCCAGCAGTCTTGGCCCGGGCCCGGGATCAAATCAGCCCCAGCATTTT
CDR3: CASSLGPGPGSNQPQHF

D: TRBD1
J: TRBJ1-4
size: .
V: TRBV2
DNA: TGTGCCAGCAGGGGGACAGAAGACGGAAAACTGTTTTTT
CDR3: CASRGTEDGKLFF

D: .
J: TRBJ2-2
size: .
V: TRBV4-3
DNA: TGCGCCAGCAGCCCAGGAGTCCAGACAGCGCGGGGTGGGGAGCTGTTTTTT
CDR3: CASSPGVQTARGGELFF

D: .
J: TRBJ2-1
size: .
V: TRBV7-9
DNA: TGTGCCAGCAGCATCTCGGACTACCTCAATGAGCAGTTCTTC
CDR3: CASSISDYLNEQFF

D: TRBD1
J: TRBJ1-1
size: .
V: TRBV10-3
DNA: TGTGCCATCAGTCCCAGGCAGGGGGAACGGGCTTTCTTT
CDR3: CAISPRQGERAFF

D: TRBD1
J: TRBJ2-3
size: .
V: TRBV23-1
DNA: TGCGCCAGCATCCCGGGACAGACTAGCACAGATACGCAGTATTTT
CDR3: CASIPGQTSTDTQYF

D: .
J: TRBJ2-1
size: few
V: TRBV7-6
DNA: TGTGCCAGCAGCTCAGACTCCTACAATGAGCAGTTCTTC
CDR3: CASSSDSYNEQFF

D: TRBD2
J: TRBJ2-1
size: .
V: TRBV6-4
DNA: TGTGCCAGCAGTGCGGGACTAGCCTACAATGAGCAGTTCTTC
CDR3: CASSAGLAYNEQFF

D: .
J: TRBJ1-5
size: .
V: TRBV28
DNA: TGTGCCAGCAGTCCGCGAACTAGGGATCAGCCCCAGCATTTT
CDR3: CASSPRTRDQPQHF

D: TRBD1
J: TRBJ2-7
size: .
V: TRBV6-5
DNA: TGTGCCAGCAGACCCCGGGACAGGTCGGTCGAGCAGTACTTC
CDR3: CASRPRDRSVEQYF